What follows are 26 T cell receptor beta chains derived from one specimen sequenced in a study of naive and memory T cell subsets. The beta constant-region primer was an equimolar mix of two oligonucleotides covering TRBC1 and TRBC2. Using its own MiXCR run on the UMI-ligation and nested PCR reads, TCRdb lists one record per CDR3 protein. This table has tens of thousands of distinct CDR3 sequences, around 14% appearing once. What was sequenced was central memory CD4+ T cells from blood. The receptors stem from a human donor in good health.

Many counts were recorded for this clonotype. The V gene is TRBV11-2, the J gene TRBJ2-7; 8 bases line up with TRBD1. The germline V gene encodes CDR1 SGHAT and CDR2 FQNNGV. The CDR3 length is 13 residues. The junction had 5 bases not matched to a gene; V was cut back by 4 bases and J by 6 bases. The chain's CDR3 is CASSYDRGTEQYF. As DNA, the CDR3 is TGTGCCAGCAGCTACGACAGGGGCACCGAGCAGTACTTC.

The CDR3 spells CASSSEGLLSYEQYF. The CDR3, as DNA: TGTGCCAGCAGCTCCGAGGGACTACTCTCCTACGAGCAGTACTTC. This sequence joins TRBV5-4 and TRBJ2-7; 7 nucleotides match TRBD2. Germline CDR1 and CDR2: SGHNT and YYREEE (reference sequence). J gave up 0 bases and V 3 bases, and 6 bases lay outside the gene matches. CDR3 size: 15 residues. Full variable domain (missing parts from reference TRBV5-4 and TRBJ2-7): ETGVTQSPTHLIKTRGQQVTLRCSSQSGHNTVSWYQQALGQGPQFIFQYYREEENGRGNFPPRFSGLQFPNYSSELNVNALELDDSALYLCASSSEGLLSYEQYFGPGTRLTVT.

A few counts support this clonotype. The rearrangement joins TRBV28 to TRBJ1-3; D possibly corresponds to TRBD1 (5 bases). The CDR3 length is 13 residues. Trimming pared 6 bases from V and 1 base from J, leaving 7 bases between. Germline values: CDR1 MDHEN, CDR2 SYDVKM. CDR3 DNA: TGTGCCAGCAGGACAGCATCTGGAAACACCATATATTTT. Its protein product is CASRTASGNTIYF. The full variable domain, rest sourced from reference TRBV28 and TRBJ1-3, is DVKVTQSSRYLVKRTGEKVFLECVQDMDHENMFWYRQDPGLGLRLIYFSYDVKMKEKGDIPEGYSVSREKKERFSLILESASTNQTSMYLCASRTASGNTIYFGEGSWLTVV.

J is TRBJ2-1 and V is TRBV7-2; a possible D gene is TRBD1 (5 bases). This CDR3 is built from 12 residues. Per germline, CDR1 SGHTA and CDR2 FQGNSA. V dropped 2 bases and J dropped 6 bases, with 5 bases sitting between them. The CDR3 protein is CASSLRGNEQFF. DNA of the CDR3: TGTGCCAGCAGCTTAAGGGGCAATGAGCAGTTCTTC.

The gene calls are TRBV5-1 and TRBJ2-3, with a tentative D call TRBD2 (6 bases). The CDR3 covers 14 residues. Trimming pared 6 bases from V and 1 base from J, leaving 12 bases between. The germline V gene has CDR1 SGHRS and CDR2 YFSETQ. The CDR3 nucleotides are TGCGCCAGCAACCCGGGGGTAGGCACAGATACGCAGTATTTT. Amino acid sequence: CASNPGVGTDTQYF.

The V and J genes are TRBV5-1 and TRBJ1-5; unclear D gene. Trimming took 5 bases from V and 4 from J, leaving 16 bases between them. Germline V gene sequence: CDR1 SGHRS, CDR2 YFSETQ. The CDR3 length is 15 residues. This chain's CDR3 is CASRLSTDGNQPQHF. The CDR3 nucleotides read TGCGCCAGCAGGTTAAGCACGGACGGAAATCAGCCCCAGCATTTT.

This sequence joins TRBV28 and TRBJ2-6; unclear D gene. The CDR3 has 15 residues. V was cut by 2 bases and J by 2 bases, with 7 bases left in between. From germline, CDR1 is MDHEN and CDR2 SYDVKM. CDR3 amino acids: CASSLDLPGANVLTF. The CDR3 coding sequence is TGTGCCAGCAGTTTAGACCTTCCTGGGGCCAACGTCCTGACTTTC.

This clonotype has only a few counts. The chain carries TRBV6-2 or TRBV6-3 and TRBJ1-5, with D possibly TRBD1 on 5 matching bases. CDR3 size: 15 residues. Germline V lookup: CDR1 MNHEY, CDR2 SVGEGT. Between the trimmed V and J ends, which lost 11 bases and 2 bases, there was a span of 19 bases. The CDR3 DNA reads TGTGCCGTAGAAAGTTGGGGGAACGGCAATCAGCCCCAGCATTTT. Amino acid sequence: CAVESWGNGNQPQHF.

This clonotype has a handful of counts. The rearrangement joins TRBV20-1 to TRBJ1-1; the match to TRBD1 covers 10 bases. With 5 bases clipped from V and 5 bases from J, the junction kept 11 bases outside the gene matches. Germline V gene data show CDR1 as DFQATT and CDR2 as SNEGSKA (reference sequence). This CDR3 region has 15 residues. CDR3 region: CSARPGTGVGTEAFF. CDR3 nucleotides: TGCAGTGCTCGTCCCGGGACAGGGGTTGGGACTGAAGCTTTCTTT.

The chain has TRBV6-1 and TRBJ2-3; maybe TRBD2 (5 bases). Germline CDR1 reads MNHNS; CDR2 reads SASEGT. The V gene lost 10 bases and the J gene lost 4 bases, with 21 bases spanning the gap. The CDR3 runs to 15 residues. The CDR3 DNA sequence: TGTGCCACCACGGACCCGAACGGAGGCTCAGATACGCAGTATTTT. Translated, it gives CATTDPNGGSDTQYF.

This clonotype was detected many times. V gene TRBV5-1 combines with J gene TRBJ2-3; 11 bases are a match to TRBD2. Per the germline V gene, CDR1 is SGHRS and CDR2 is YFSETQ. The CDR3 is 17 amino acids. V lost 5 bases to trimming and J lost 4 bases; unmatched junction nucleotides: 12. In DNA form, the CDR3 reads TGCGCCAGCAGTTCAACTCCGGGACTAGCGGTCGCAGATACGCAGTATTTT. It is translated as CASSSTPGLAVADTQYF.

The V and J genes are TRBV29-1 and TRBJ2-7; D gene uncertain. CDR3 size: 12 residues. Per germline, CDR1 SQVTM and CDR2 ANQGSEA. Trimming stripped 2 bases from V and 6 bases from J, with 11 bases between. The CDR3 coding sequence is TGCAGCGTTGAAATTACGGTTGGCGAGCAGTACTTC. This codes for CSVEITVGEQYF.

This clonotype has more than one count but fewer than ten. CDR3 in DNA: TGTGCCAGCAGCATAATACAGGATCAGCCCCAGCATTTT. It translates to CASSIIQDQPQHF. The chain recombines TRBV7-8 with TRBJ1-5; D is perhaps TRBD1 (5 bases). CDR3 length: 13 amino acids. Germline assignment: CDR1 SGHVS and CDR2 FQNEAQ. Deletions cut 5 bases from V and 5 bases from J, with 10 bases between.

This clonotype was seen a handful of times. The chain uses TRBV7-9 and TRBJ2-5, with TRBD2 matching 11 bases. Unmatched junction bases numbered 5, after V lost 3 bases and J lost 5 bases. The CDR3 runs to 15 residues. Germline assignment: CDR1 SEHNR and CDR2 FQNEAQ (reference sequence). The CDR3 DNA reads TGTGCCAGCAGCTTTCGTCTAGCGGGAGGTGAGACCCAGTACTTC. This sequence encodes CASSFRLAGGETQYF.

The gene calls are TRBV6-2 or TRBV6-3 and TRBJ2-3; 8 positions match TRBD2. CDR3 length equals 16 residues. After removal of 2 bases from V and 6 bases from J, the junction contained 10 bases not matched to a gene. CDR1 is MNHEY and CDR2 is SVGEGT in the germline V gene. Written as DNA, the CDR3 is TGTGCCAGCAGTTACGAGAGCGGGAGAATGTCGGATACGCAGTATTTT. Its translation: CASSYESGRMSDTQYF.

The chain is built from TRBV27 and TRBJ2-3; D ambiguous. The CDR3 runs to 16 residues. Trimming removed 5 bases from V and 3 bases from J, with 18 bases in between. Germline CDR1 reads MNHEY; CDR2 reads SMNVEV (reference sequence). DNA of the CDR3: TGTGCCAGCAGTATAGACCGGGCCTTAAAGACAGATACGCAGTATTTT. Translation: CASSIDRALKTDTQYF.

This clonotype was seen only a few times. The CDR3 is CASSLGAGGGYNEQFF. CDR3 DNA: TGTGCCAGCAGTTTGGGAGCGGGAGGGGGGTACAATGAGCAGTTCTTC. The chain links TRBV12-3 or TRBV12-4 to TRBJ2-1, with TRBD2 matching over 10 bases. Trimming at V came to 3 bases and at J to 4 bases, leaving 6 bases not matched to a gene. The CDR3 consists of 16 residues.

The J gene is TRBJ2-7, the V gene TRBV18; possible D gene TRBD1, 6 bases. CDR1 is KGHSH and CDR2 is LQKENI in the germline V gene. CDR3 length equals 15 residues. The V gene lost 0 bases and the J gene lost 0 bases, with 9 bases spanning the gap. CDR3 sequence: CASSPPGANSYEQYF. For the CDR3, the DNA is TGTGCCAGCTCACCACCGGGGGCTAACTCCTACGAGCAGTACTTC. Full variable domain (missing parts from reference TRBV18 and TRBJ2-7): NAGVMQNPRHLVRRRGQEARLRCSPMKGHSHVYWYRQLPEEGLKFMVYLQKENIIDESGMPKERFSAEFPKEGPSILRIQQVVRGDSAAYFCASSPPGANSYEQYFGPGTRLTVT.

V usage is TRBV6-6 and J usage is TRBJ2-7, with a possible D match to TRBD1 (6 bases). The CDR3 contains 17 residues. V lost 2 bases and J 5 bases, leaving 22 bases between the germline ends. The germline CDR1 and CDR2 sequences are MNHNY and SVGAGI (reference sequence). CDR3 sequence reads: CASSYPTTKTGFHEQYF. The CDR3 nucleotides are TGTGCCAGCAGTTACCCCACCACGAAGACAGGTTTTCACGAGCAGTACTTC.

This clonotype appeared many times. CDR3 bases: TGTGCCAGCAGCTTGGGAGGGAATAATCAGCCCCAGCATTTT. Amino acid sequence: CASSLGGNNQPQHF. This chain connects TRBV5-6 to TRBJ1-5; D is uncertain. Germline values: CDR1 SGHDT, CDR2 YYEEEE. The CDR3 is 14 residues long. The V end was cut by 0 bases, the J end by 4 bases, with 8 bases between.

This chain joins TRBV29-1 and TRBJ1-2; the D gene is possibly TRBD1 (5 bases). V gave up 7 bases and J gave up 5 bases, with 17 bases separating them. The germline V gene has CDR1 SQVTM and CDR2 ANQGSEA. This CDR3 spans 13 amino acids. CDR3 nucleotides: TGCAGCGGATCCCTCGGGGCGGCTTATGGCTACACCTTC. Encoded protein: CSGSLGAAYGYTF.

This clonotype has ten or more counts. The rearrangement links TRBV7-2 to TRBJ2-7; possibly TRBD1 or TRBD2 for D (6 bases each). CDR1 and CDR2 from the germline V gene are SGHTA and FQGNSA. The CDR3 consists of 15 residues. V lost 1 base and J lost 5, with 15 bases in between. DNA of the CDR3: TGTGCCAGCAGCTTAGTGTCGCTAGGGGGGCACGAGCAGTACTTC. Translating gives CASSLVSLGGHEQYF.

There are a few counts of this clonotype. The chain links TRBV7-3 to TRBJ2-5; D possibly uses TRBD1 or TRBD2 (5 bases each). Germline CDR1 reads SGHTA; CDR2 reads FQGTGA. V was clipped by 0 bases and J by 1 base, with 9 bases between them. The CDR3 is 15 amino acids. The chain's CDR3 is CASSLTGVAQETQYF. In DNA, the CDR3 is TGTGCCAGCAGCTTAACGGGGGTCGCCCAAGAGACCCAGTACTTC.

This clonotype was seen ten or more times. This chain joins TRBV7-3 and TRBJ2-6, with D uncertain. The CDR3 has 16 residues. V lost 5 bases to trimming and J lost 0 bases, with 11 bases between them. Germline V gives CDR1 SGHTA, CDR2 FQGTGA. Written as DNA, the CDR3 is TGTGCCAGCAGCCCAACAGAGAGCTCTGGGGCCAACGTCCTGACTTTC. Protein sequence: CASSPTESSGANVLTF.

This rearrangement joins TRBV20-1 to TRBJ2-7; D tentatively fits TRBD1 or TRBD2 (6 bases each). V was trimmed by 2 bases and J by 3 bases, leaving 17 bases between them. The CDR3 loop spans 15 amino acids. CDR1 DFQATT and CDR2 SNEGSKA come from the germline V gene (reference sequence). In DNA, the CDR3 is TGCAGTGCTAGACTAAACAGGGAGGCGGGCTACGAGCAGTACTTC. Amino acids: CSARLNREAGYEQYF.

There are many counts of this clonotype. Here the CDR3 reads CASSYVATKTDTQYF. CDR3 coding DNA: TGTGCCAGCAGTTACGTCGCGACAAAAACAGATACGCAGTATTTT. V usage is TRBV6-2 or TRBV6-3 and J usage is TRBJ2-3; no reliable D call. CDR3 length equals 15 residues. V gave up 2 bases and J gave up 3 bases, with 12 bases separating them. The germline CDR1 and CDR2 sequences are MNHEY and SVGEGT.